This TCR beta chain was identified in a study of technical replicates of blood from a few donors. This clone was picked up a small number of times. Method: immunoSEQ multiplex PCR; TCRdb's copy keeps in-frame clones and lacks some. The data hold about 97,000 clones, with about 94% observed a single time. This CDR3 comprises 12 residues. The V gene's germline CDR1 is SQVTM and CDR2 ANQGSEA. V lost 4 bases, J lost 4 bases, and 2 bases stayed unmatched. The chain recombines TRBV29-1 with TRBJ1-1; 8 bases line up with TRBD1. Sequencing was carried out using T cells isolated from PBMCs. This clonotype was sampled from a human donor in good health. CDR3 sequence (DNA): TGCAGCGTTGGGACAGGGAGCACTGAAGCTTTCTTT. It is translated as CSVGTGSTEAFF.